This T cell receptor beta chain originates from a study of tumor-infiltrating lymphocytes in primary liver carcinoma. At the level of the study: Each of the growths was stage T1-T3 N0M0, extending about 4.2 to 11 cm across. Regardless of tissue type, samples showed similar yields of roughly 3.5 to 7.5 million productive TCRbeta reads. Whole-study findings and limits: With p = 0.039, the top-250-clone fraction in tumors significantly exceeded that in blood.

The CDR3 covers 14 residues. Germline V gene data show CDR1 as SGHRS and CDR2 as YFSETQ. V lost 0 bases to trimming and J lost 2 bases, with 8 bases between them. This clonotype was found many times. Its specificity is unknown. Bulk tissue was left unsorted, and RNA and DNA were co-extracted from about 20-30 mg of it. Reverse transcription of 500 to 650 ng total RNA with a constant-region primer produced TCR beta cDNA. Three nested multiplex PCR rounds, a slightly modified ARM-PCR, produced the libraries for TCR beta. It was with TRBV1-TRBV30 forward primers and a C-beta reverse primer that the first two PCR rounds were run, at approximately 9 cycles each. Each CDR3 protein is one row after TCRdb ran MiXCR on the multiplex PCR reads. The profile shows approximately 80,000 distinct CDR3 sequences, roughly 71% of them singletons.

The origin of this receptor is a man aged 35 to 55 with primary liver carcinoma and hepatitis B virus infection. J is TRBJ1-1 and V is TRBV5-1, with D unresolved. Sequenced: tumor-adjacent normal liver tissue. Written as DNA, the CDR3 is TGCGCCAGCAGCTTGGGACAAAGAAACACTGAAGCTTTCTTT. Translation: CASSLGQRNTEAFF. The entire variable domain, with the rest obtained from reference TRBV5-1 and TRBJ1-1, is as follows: KAGVTQTPRYLIKTRGQQVTLSCSPISGHRSVSWYQQTPGQGLQFLFEYFSETQRNKGNFPGRFSGRQFSNSRSEMNVSTLELGDSALYLCASSLGQRNTEAFFGQGTRLTVV.